The clone carrying this T cell receptor beta chain has a single count. No antigen is known for it. The data were produced by immunoSEQ multiplex PCR, yet TCRdb's version contains in-frame clones alone and is incomplete. The table records about 3,000 clones, roughly 83% of them present only once. The record originates from a study of T cell repertoires in ileal Crohn's disease. Whole-study context: All patients had surgery for stricturing (about 60%) or penetrating (39%) disease. Study-level findings and limits: Mucosal expansions were suggested to be mainly CD8 T cells. Endoscopic recurrence occurred in every patient whose clonality exceeded 26.8%.

As for time point: proximal margin of the surgical specimen (macroscopically non-inflamed). Germline V gene data show CDR1 as SGHAT and CDR2 as FQNNGV. This CDR3 has 13 residues. V was shortened by 6 bases and J by 7 bases, with 15 bases between the two germline ends. The chain carries TRBV11-2 and TRBJ1-1; D gene uncertain. The sequence came from an adult with Crohn's disease. The source material was ileal tissue. CDR3 sequence reads: CASSPEWGGEAFF. The CDR3 nucleotides read TGTGCCAGCAGTCCTGAATGGGGAGGTGAAGCTTTCTTT.